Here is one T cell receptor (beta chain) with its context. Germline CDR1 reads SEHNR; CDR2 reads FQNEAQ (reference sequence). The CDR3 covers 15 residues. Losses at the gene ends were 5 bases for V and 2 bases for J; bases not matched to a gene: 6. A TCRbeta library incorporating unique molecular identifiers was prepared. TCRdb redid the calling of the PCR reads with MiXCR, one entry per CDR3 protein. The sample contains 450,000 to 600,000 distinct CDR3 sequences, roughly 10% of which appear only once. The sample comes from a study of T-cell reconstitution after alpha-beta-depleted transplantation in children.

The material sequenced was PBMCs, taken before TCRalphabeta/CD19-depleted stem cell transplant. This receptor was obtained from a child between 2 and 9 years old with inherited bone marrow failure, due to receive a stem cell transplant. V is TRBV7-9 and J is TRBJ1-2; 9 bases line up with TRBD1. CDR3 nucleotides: TGTGCCAGCAGCCTAGGGACAGGGTGGAACTATGGCTACACCTTC. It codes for CASSLGTGWNYGYTF.